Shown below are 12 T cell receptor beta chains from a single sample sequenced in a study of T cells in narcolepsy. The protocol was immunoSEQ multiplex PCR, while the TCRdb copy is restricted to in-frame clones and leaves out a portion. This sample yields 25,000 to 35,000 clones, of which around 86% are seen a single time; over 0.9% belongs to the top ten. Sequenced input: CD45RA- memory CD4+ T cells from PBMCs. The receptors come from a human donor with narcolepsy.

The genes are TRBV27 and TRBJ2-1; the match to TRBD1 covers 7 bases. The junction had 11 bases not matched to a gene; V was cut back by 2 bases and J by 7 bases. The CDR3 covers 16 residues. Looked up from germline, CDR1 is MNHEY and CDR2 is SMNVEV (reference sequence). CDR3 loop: CASSLAGQVNFNEQFF. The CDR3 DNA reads TGTGCCAGCAGTTTAGCCGGACAGGTTAATTTTAATGAGCAGTTCTTC.

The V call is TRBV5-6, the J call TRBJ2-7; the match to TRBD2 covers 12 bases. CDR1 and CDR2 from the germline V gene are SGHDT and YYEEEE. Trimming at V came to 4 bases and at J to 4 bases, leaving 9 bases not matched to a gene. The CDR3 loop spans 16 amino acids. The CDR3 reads CASSMRLAGALYEQYF. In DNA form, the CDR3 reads TGTGCCAGCAGCATGCGACTAGCGGGGGCACTATACGAGCAGTACTTC.

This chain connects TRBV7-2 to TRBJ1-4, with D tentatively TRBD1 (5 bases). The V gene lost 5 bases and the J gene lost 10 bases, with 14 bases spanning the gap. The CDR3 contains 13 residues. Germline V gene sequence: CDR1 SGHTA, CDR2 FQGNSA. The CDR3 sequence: CASSPQVRGKLFF. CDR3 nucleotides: TGTGCCAGCAGCCCCCAGGTTAGGGGAAAACTGTTTTTT. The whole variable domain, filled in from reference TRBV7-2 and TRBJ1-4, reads GAGVSQSPSNKVTEKGKDVELRCDPISGHTALYWYRQSLGQGLEFLIYFQGNSAPDKSGLPSDRFSAERTGGSVSTLTIQRTQQEDSAVYLCASSPQVRGKLFFGSGTQLSVL.

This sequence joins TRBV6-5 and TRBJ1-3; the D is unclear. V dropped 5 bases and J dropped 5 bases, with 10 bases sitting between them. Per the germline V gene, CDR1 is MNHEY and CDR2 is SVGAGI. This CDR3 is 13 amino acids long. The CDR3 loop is CASSPINRNTIYF. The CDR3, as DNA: TGTGCCAGCAGTCCGATAAACAGAAACACCATATATTTT.

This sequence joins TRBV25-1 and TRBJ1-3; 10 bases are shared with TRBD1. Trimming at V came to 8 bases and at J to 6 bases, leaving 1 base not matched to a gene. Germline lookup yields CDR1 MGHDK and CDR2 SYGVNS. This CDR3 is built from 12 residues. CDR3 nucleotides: TGTGCCAGCGGGACAGGGGAAAACACCATATATTTT. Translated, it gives CASGTGENTIYF.

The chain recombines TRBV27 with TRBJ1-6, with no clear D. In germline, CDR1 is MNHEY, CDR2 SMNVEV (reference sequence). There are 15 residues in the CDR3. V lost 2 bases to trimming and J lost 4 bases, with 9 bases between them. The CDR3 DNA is TGTGCCAGCAGTTTAGGTGGCCCGTATAATTCACCCCTCCACTTT. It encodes CASSLGGPYNSPLHF.

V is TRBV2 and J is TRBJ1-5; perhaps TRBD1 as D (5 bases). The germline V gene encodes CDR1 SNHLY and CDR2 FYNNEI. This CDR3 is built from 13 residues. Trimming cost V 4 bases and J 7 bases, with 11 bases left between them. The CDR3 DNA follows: TGTGCCAGCAGTGTAGGGGTCGGACAGCCCCAGCATTTT. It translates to CASSVGVGQPQHF.

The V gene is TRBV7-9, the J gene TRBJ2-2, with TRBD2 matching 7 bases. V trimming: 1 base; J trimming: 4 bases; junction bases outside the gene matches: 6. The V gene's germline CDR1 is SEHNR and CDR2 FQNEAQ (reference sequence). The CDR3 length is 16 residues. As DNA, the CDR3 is TGTGCCAGCAGCTTAGAGTTGGGCGGGAGCACCGGGGAGCTGTTTTTT. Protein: CASSLELGGSTGELFF. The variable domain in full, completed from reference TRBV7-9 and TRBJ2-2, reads DTGVSQNPRHKITKRGQNVTFRCDPISEHNRLYWYRQTLGQGPEFLTYFQNEAQLEKSRLLSDRFSAERPKGSFSTLEIQRTEQGDSAMYLCASSLELGGSTGELFFGEGSRLTVL.

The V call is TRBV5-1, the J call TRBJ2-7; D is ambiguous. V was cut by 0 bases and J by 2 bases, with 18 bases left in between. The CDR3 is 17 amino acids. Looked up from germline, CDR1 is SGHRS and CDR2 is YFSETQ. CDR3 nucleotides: TGCGCCAGCAGCTTGGACGCGTCCTCTACTTTTCCCTACGAGCAGTACTTC. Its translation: CASSLDASSTFPYEQYF. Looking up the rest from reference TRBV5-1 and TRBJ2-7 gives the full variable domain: KAGVTQTPRYLIKTRGQQVTLSCSPISGHRSVSWYQQTPGQGLQFLFEYFSETQRNKGNFPGRFSGRQFSNSRSEMNVSTLELGDSALYLCASSLDASSTFPYEQYFGPGTRLTVT.

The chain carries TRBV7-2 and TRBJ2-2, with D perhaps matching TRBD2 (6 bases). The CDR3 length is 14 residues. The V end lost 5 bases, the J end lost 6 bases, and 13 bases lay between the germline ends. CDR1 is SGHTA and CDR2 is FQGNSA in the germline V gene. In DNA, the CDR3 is TGTGCCAGCAGCGCCCAACTAGCTCCCGGGGAGCTGTTTTTT. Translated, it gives CASSAQLAPGELFF.

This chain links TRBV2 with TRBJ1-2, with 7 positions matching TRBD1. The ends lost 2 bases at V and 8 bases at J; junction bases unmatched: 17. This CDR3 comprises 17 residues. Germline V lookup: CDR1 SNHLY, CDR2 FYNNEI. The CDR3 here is CASSETFIRGTSRGYTF. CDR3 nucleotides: TGTGCCAGCAGTGAAACGTTCATCAGGGGGACGTCGCGCGGCTACACCTTC.

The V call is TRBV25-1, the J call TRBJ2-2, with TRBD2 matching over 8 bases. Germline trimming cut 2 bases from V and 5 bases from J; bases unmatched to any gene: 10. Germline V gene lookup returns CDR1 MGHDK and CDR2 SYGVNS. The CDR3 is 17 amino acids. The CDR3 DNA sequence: TGTGCCAGCAGTGAACACTCCGGGACTAGGGGGACCGGGGAGCTGTTTTTT. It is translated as CASSEHSGTRGTGELFF.